Below, 18 T cell receptor beta chains from the same sample are listed, as sequenced in a study of blood T cell repertoires in COVID-19. The data were produced by immunoSEQ multiplex PCR, yet TCRdb's version contains in-frame clones alone and is incomplete. Here the sample spans roughly 350,000 clones, about 90% being singletons. The material sequenced was peripheral blood. Receptor source: a woman aged 45-60 years with COVID-19, enrolled during active disease.

The genes are TRBV6-6 and TRBJ2-7; D is possibly TRBD1 (5 bases). Trimming took off 6 bases at V and 3 bases at J, with 18 bases between the two ends. Germline V gene data show CDR1 as MNHNY and CDR2 as SVGAGI (reference sequence). This CDR3 is 15 amino acids long. CDR3 sequence: CASSFPAQGIYEQYF. DNA of the CDR3: TGTGCCAGCAGCTTCCCGGCGCAGGGAATCTACGAGCAGTACTTC.

The rearrangement links TRBV4-2 to TRBJ2-5, with TRBD2 as a possible D gene (5 bases). V lost 1 base, J lost 4 bases, and 13 bases lay in between. The germline V gene encodes CDR1 LGHNA and CDR2 YNFKEQ. This CDR3 has 15 residues. This CDR3 reads CASSQAGPSRETQYF. Written as DNA, the CDR3 is TGTGCCAGCAGCCAAGCGGGTCCTAGCCGAGAGACCCAGTACTTC.

The chain has TRBV28 and TRBJ2-7, with D unclear. Germline V gives CDR1 MDHEN, CDR2 SYDVKM. V lost 1 base, J lost 0 bases, and 7 bases lay in between. The CDR3 runs 14 residues. CDR3 residues: CASSLSTNSYEQYF. In DNA form, the CDR3 reads TGTGCCAGCAGTTTATCGACAAACTCCTACGAGCAGTACTTC.

The rearrangement uses TRBV10-3 and TRBJ2-7, with 11 bases lining up with TRBD1. This CDR3 is 13 amino acids long. Unmatched junction bases numbered 3, after V lost 9 bases and J lost 2 bases. Germline loops: CDR1 ENHRY, CDR2 SYGVKD. The CDR3 reads CAIPGQGAYEQYF. The CDR3 DNA is TGTGCCATACCGGGACAGGGGGCCTACGAGCAGTACTTC.

V gene TRBV6-6 combines with J gene TRBJ1-1; 8 positions agree with TRBD1. V shed 5 bases and J 2 bases; nucleotides not matched to a gene: 13. Germline assignment: CDR1 MNHNY and CDR2 SVGAGI (reference sequence). The CDR3 contains 17 residues. The CDR3 coding sequence is TGTGCCAGCAGTCAACCCTGGACAGGGTCGGTTAACACTGAAGCTTTCTTT. This gives the protein CASSQPWTGSVNTEAFF.

This rearrangement joins TRBV5-1 to TRBJ1-2; D gene unclear. CDR1 is SGHRS, CDR2 YFSETQ, per germline. The CDR3 consists of 13 residues. V gave up 4 bases and J gave up 5 bases, with 12 bases separating them. In nucleotides, the CDR3 is TGCGCCAGCAGCCCGTTAACGGGGTATGGCTACACCTTC. Its translation is CASSPLTGYGYTF. The whole variable domain, remainder taken from reference TRBV5-1 and TRBJ1-2, is KAGVTQTPRYLIKTRGQQVTLSCSPISGHRSVSWYQQTPGQGLQFLFEYFSETQRNKGNFPGRFSGRQFSNSRSEMNVSTLELGDSALYLCASSPLTGYGYTFGSGTRLTVV.

This sequence joins TRBV4-1 and TRBJ2-1; 11 bases align to TRBD2. The CDR3 is 15 amino acids. Per the germline V gene, CDR1 is MGHRA and CDR2 is YSYEKL. The V segment lost 4 bases and the J segment 8 bases; nucleotides outside the gene matches: 7. CDR3 protein: CASSPVAGGADEQFF. The CDR3 bases are TGCGCCAGCAGCCCTGTAGCGGGAGGGGCGGATGAGCAGTTCTTC.

The gene calls are TRBV19 and TRBJ2-1, with 11 bases that match TRBD2. The CDR3 consists of 15 residues. Germline V gene data show CDR1 as LNHDA and CDR2 as SQIVND (reference sequence). Trimming cost V 7 bases and J 4 bases; bases outside gene matches: 6. Here the CDR3 DNA reads TGTGCCAGTAACCTAGGACTAGCGGGTTACAATGAGCAGTTCTTC. It translates to CASNLGLAGYNEQFF.

The CDR3, as DNA: TGTGCCAGCAGAGGAGGGACAGGGTTGAACACTGAAGCTTTCTTT. This translates into CASRGGTGLNTEAFF. This chain joins TRBV6-5 and TRBJ1-1; 9 nucleotides align to TRBD1. The CDR3 spans 15 residues. After removal of 6 bases from V and 0 bases from J, the junction contained 5 bases not matched to a gene. Germline CDR1 MNHEY, CDR2 SVGAGI.

The chain recombines TRBV11-2 with TRBJ2-1; 14 bases align to TRBD2. The J segment lost 5 bases and the V segment lost 1 base, leaving 7 bases of the junction unmatched. The CDR3 loop spans 18 amino acids. The germline V gene encodes CDR1 SGHAT and CDR2 FQNNGV. CDR3 residues: CASSLGLAGGPRNNEQFF. The DNA for the CDR3 is TGTGCCAGCAGCTTAGGACTAGCGGGAGGGCCTCGGAACAATGAGCAGTTCTTC.

The rearrangement joins TRBV6-6 to TRBJ1-3; D gene uncertain. The CDR3 contains 15 residues. V was pared by 6 bases and J by 0 bases, with 12 bases between. Per germline, CDR1 MNHNY and CDR2 SVGAGI (reference sequence). In DNA, the CDR3 is TGTGCCAGCAGGGGCCTCGCGAGCTCTGGAAACACCATATATTTT. Translating it yields CASRGLASSGNTIYF.

This clone appeared once. The chain couples TRBV3-1 (or the pseudogene TRBV3-2) to TRBJ2-3, with TRBD2 identical over 13 bases. V shed 4 bases, J shed 3 bases, and the junction held 4 bases outside the gene matches. The CDR3 consists of 16 residues. Germline CDR1 and CDR2: LGHDT and YNNKEL (reference sequence). The CDR3 DNA sequence: TGTGCCAGCAGCCGGACTAGCGGGAGTGGGACAGATACGCAGTATTTT. Its translation is CASSRTSGSGTDTQYF.

A single count supports this clone. The chain has TRBV2 and TRBJ1-5, with a tentative D call TRBD1 (5 bases). The V end was cut by 2 bases, the J end by 3 bases, with 11 bases between. CDR1 is SNHLY, CDR2 FYNNEI, per germline. The CDR3 extends over 15 amino acids. CDR3 DNA: TGTGCCAGCAGTGAAAACAGGAGCCCCAATCAGCCCCAGCATTTT. This sequence encodes CASSENRSPNQPQHF. Variable domain in full (rest from reference TRBV2 and TRBJ1-5): EPEVTQTPSHQVTQMGQEVILRCVPISNHLYFYWYRQILGQKVEFLVSFYNNEISEKSEIFDDQFSVERPDGSNFTLKIRSTKLEDSAMYFCASSENRSPNQPQHFGDGTRLSIL.

The chain links TRBV6-4 to TRBJ2-2; possible D gene TRBD2, 5 bases. The CDR3 spans 15 residues. The V gene lost 0 bases and the J gene lost 7 bases, with 12 bases spanning the gap. Germline CDR1 reads MRHNA; CDR2 reads SNTAGT. The CDR3 region has the DNA TGTGCCAGCAGTGACTCAGGGTCCGCGGGCGGGGAGCTGTTTTTT. Translation gives CASSDSGSAGGELFF.

The chain combines TRBV12-5 with TRBJ1-1; D gene ambiguous. CDR1 is LGHNT and CDR2 is FRNRAP in the germline V gene. This CDR3 is built from 15 residues. V was trimmed by 3 bases and J by 0 bases, leaving 11 bases between them. CDR3: CASGLQSNLNTEAFF. The DNA of the CDR3 is TGTGCTAGTGGTTTACAGAGTAATTTGAACACTGAAGCTTTCTTT.

The chain is built from TRBV5-4 and TRBJ2-5; 8 bases line up with TRBD2. This CDR3 spans 15 amino acids. V lost 3 bases and J lost 3; bases outside the gene matches: 7. Germline loops: CDR1 SGHNT, CDR2 YYREEE (reference sequence). The CDR3 nucleotides read TGTGCCAGCAGCTCCGTAACTAGCGGAGAAGAGACCCAGTACTTC. Protein sequence: CASSSVTSGEETQYF.

This clone was seen only a few times. The V gene is TRBV19, the J gene TRBJ2-2; tentatively, D is TRBD2 (5 bases). V dropped 6 bases and J dropped 6 bases, with 8 bases sitting between them. There are 12 residues in the CDR3. The germline CDR1 and CDR2 sequences are LNHDA and SQIVND (reference sequence). In DNA form, the CDR3 reads TGTGCCAGTAGACTCGGGGCCGGGGAGCTGTTTTTT. It encodes CASRLGAGELFF.

In this sample, this clone turned up a few times. Other DNA sequences from this sample encode an identical CDR3 as well. The rearrangement joins TRBV18 to TRBJ2-3, with TRBD1 as a possible D gene (5 bases). The V end was cut by 6 bases, the J end by 6 bases, with 10 bases between. This CDR3 is 12 amino acids long. Per germline, CDR1 KGHSH and CDR2 LQKENI. CDR3 DNA: TGTGCCAGCTCCCACCCAGGGGATACGCAGTATTTT. Its protein product is CASSHPGDTQYF.